This entry is about one T cell receptor beta chain. This entry is derived from a study of blood T cell repertoires in COVID-19. Profiling relied on immunoSEQ multiplex PCR, and the TCRdb table lists in-frame clones only, not all of them. The table has tens of thousands of clones, around 90% seen once. This CDR3 has 16 residues. The ends lost 5 bases at V and 7 bases at J; junction bases unmatched: 9. Looked up from germline, CDR1 is MNHEY and CDR2 is SVGEGT. The clonotype comes from a woman older than 75 with acute or convalescent COVID-19. This sequence joins TRBV6-2 or TRBV6-3 and TRBJ2-1; 12 positions match TRBD2. Sequenced sample: peripheral blood. The chain's CDR3 is CASSRLAGDLMNEQFF. In nucleotides, the CDR3 is TGTGCCAGCAGTCGACTAGCGGGGGACCTTATGAATGAGCAGTTCTTC.